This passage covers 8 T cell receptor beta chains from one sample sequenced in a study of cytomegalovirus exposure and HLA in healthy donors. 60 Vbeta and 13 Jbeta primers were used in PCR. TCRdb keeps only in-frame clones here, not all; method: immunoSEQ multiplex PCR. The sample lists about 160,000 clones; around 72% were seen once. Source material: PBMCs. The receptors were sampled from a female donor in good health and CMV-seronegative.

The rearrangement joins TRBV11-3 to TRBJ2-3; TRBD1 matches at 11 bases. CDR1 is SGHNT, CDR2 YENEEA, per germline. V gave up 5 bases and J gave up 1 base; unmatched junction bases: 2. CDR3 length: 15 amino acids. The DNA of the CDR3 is TGTGCCAGCAGCACGGGACAGGGGGGCACAGATACGCAGTATTTT. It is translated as CASSTGQGGTDTQYF.

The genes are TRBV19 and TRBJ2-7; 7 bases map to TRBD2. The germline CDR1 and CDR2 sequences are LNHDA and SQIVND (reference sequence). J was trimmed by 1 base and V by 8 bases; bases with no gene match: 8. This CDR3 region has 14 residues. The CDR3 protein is CASSGQAGSYEQYF. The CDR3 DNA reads TGTGCCAGTTCGGGCCAAGCGGGATCCTACGAGCAGTACTTC.

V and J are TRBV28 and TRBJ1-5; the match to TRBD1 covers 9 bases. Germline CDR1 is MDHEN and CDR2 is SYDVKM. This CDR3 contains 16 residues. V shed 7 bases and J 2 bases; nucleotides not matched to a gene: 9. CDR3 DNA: TGTGCCAGCATACTAGGGGACAGGGCGGGCAATCAGCCCCAGCATTTT. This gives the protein CASILGDRAGNQPQHF.

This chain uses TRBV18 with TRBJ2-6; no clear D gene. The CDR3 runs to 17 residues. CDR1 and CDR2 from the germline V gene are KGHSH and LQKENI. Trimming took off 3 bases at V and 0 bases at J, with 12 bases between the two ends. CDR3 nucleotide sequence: TGTGCCAGCTCACCGCCCCAGGCGCTCTCTGGGGCCAACGTCCTGACTTTC. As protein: CASSPPQALSGANVLTF.

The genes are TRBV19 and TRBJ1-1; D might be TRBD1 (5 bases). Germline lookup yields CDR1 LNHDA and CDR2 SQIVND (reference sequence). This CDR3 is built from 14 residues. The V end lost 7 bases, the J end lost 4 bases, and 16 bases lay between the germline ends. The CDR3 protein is CASNDPRVGTEAFF. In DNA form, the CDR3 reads TGTGCCAGTAACGACCCCAGGGTAGGCACTGAAGCTTTCTTT.

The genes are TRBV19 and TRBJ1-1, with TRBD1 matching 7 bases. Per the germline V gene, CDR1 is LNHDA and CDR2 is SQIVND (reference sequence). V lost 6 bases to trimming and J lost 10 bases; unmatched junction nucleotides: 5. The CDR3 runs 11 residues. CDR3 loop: CASSTGTAAFF. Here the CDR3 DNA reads TGTGCCAGTAGCACCGGGACAGCAGCTTTCTTT.

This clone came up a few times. CDR3 DNA sequence: TGTGCCAGCAGTTACTCTTCGGGGACTCGGAATCAGCCCCAGCATTTT. The encoded protein is CASSYSSGTRNQPQHF. V is TRBV6-5 and J is TRBJ1-5, with D perhaps matching TRBD1 (5 bases). V was clipped by 0 bases and J by 4 bases, with 13 bases between them. Germline CDR1 reads MNHEY; CDR2 reads SVGAGI. This CDR3 region has 16 residues.

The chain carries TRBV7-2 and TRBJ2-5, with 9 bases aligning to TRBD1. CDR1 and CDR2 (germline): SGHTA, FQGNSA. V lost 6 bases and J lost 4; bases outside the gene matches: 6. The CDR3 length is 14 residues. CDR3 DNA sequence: TGTGCCAGCAGTTCACAGGGGGCCTCAGAGACCCAGTACTTC. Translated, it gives CASSSQGASETQYF.